This is a list of T cell receptor beta chains from one sample in a study of blood T cell repertoires in COVID-19. Sequencing was performed with immunoSEQ multiplex PCR; in TCRdb, only in-frame clones are kept and a portion is missing. In the table there are 55,000 to 65,000 clones, 80% to 90% of which are singletons. Input material: peripheral blood. These receptors all come from a man in his 60s with active or convalescent COVID-19. Each CDR3 is given with its conserved first and last residue. The D gene is left open where the match is weak. Clone size is not always given. Where it is, it says once, few, many or a class for expanded clones.

>TRBJ1-5|TRBV28|-|-
TGTGCCAGCAGCCCAATTTTTTCGAGCAGGGTGCAGCCCCAGCATTTT
CASSPIFSSRVQPQHF
>TRBJ1-1|TRBV18|few|-
TGTGCCAGCTCACCACTCGGGGGGAACACTGAAGCTTTCTTT
CASSPLGGNTEAFF
>TRBJ2-3|TRBV24-1|-|TRBD1
TGTGCCACCAGGGGGACAGGGGAAGGAGATACGCAGTATTTT
CATRGTGEGDTQYF
>TRBJ1-2|TRBV6-5|-|TRBD1
TGTGCCAGCCTGAACAGACAGGGCGCTGACTATGGCTACACCTTC
CASLNRQGADYGYTF
>TRBJ1-2|TRBV7-8|-|TRBD1
TGTGCCAGCAGCTTACAAGAGACAGGGAGCGGCTACACCTTC
CASSLQETGSGYTF
>TRBJ2-4|TRBV5-6|-|TRBD1
TGTGCCAGCAGCGCCAACGTACAGGGGGCCAAAAACATTCAGTACTTC
CASSANVQGAKNIQYF
>TRBJ2-7|TRBV11-2|-|-
TGTGCCAGCAGCTTAGAAGGAGCGGGCACTGCCTACGAGCAGTACTTC
CASSLEGAGTAYEQYF
>TRBJ1-1|TRBV5-1|-|TRBD1
TGCGCCAGCAGCTCAATCGGAACAGGGGGTACCACTGAAGCTTTCTTT
CASSSIGTGGTTEAFF
>TRBJ1-4|TRBV4-3|-|-
TGCGCCAGCAGCCGCACCATGGACAGTAATGAAAAACTGTTTTTT
CASSRTMDSNEKLFF
>TRBJ1-5|TRBV13|-|TRBD1
TGTGCCAGCAGCCGCACAGGGGATGGTCAGCCCCAGCATTTT
CASSRTGDGQPQHF
>TRBJ2-1|TRBV24-1|-|TRBD1
TGTGCCACCAGTGGGCCCTCCTATCGGGACACAGGGGGTAACAATGAGCAGTTCTTC
CATSGPSYRDTGGNNEQFF
>TRBJ1-3|TRBV3-1/TRBV3-2|-|-
TGTGCCAGCCTGGGAGGGAGCTCTGGAAACACCATATATTTT
CASLGGSSGNTIYF
>TRBJ2-7|TRBV14|-|TRBD2
TGTGCCAGCAGCCAAGACCGGGCTAGCGGGGCCCACGAGCAGTACTTC
CASSQDRASGAHEQYF
>TRBJ1-2|TRBV5-1|-|-
TGCGCCAGCAGCTCCTCCAAAGGGGCGCATGGCTACACCTTC
CASSSSKGAHGYTF
>TRBJ2-7|TRBV4-1|-|TRBD2
TGCGCCAGCAGCCCCGAGGCGGGAGGGTCCTACGAGCAGTACTTC
CASSPEAGGSYEQYF
>TRBJ1-4|TRBV10-2|few|-
TGCGCCAGCAGTGAGCTGGCGGATCCGAATGAAAAACTGTTTTTT
CASSELADPNEKLFF
>TRBJ1-3|TRBV5-1|few|-
TGCGCCAGCAGCCCGGGATACAGGGCGGGAAACACCATATATTTT
CASSPGYRAGNTIYF
>TRBJ2-3|TRBV19|-|TRBD1
TGTGCCAGTAGTACACCGACAGGGTTGACAGATACGCAGTATTTT
CASSTPTGLTDTQYF
>TRBJ2-1|TRBV19|-|-
TGTGCCAGTAGCAATCTCGCCCCAGGGCGGCGAAGCTCCTACAATGAGCAGTTCTTC
CASSNLAPGRRSSYNEQFF
>TRBJ1-4|TRBV29-1|-|TRBD1
TGCAGCGTTAAGGACAGGGCGGAAGAAAAACTGTTTTTT
CSVKDRAEEKLFF
>TRBJ2-7|TRBV19|few|TRBD1
TGTGCCAGTAGTATAGAGCCACAGGGGGGCGAGCAGTACTTC
CASSIEPQGGEQYF
>TRBJ2-2|TRBV19|few|-
TGTGCCAGTAGTTCCGCGAACACCGGGGAGCTGTTTTTT
CASSSANTGELFF